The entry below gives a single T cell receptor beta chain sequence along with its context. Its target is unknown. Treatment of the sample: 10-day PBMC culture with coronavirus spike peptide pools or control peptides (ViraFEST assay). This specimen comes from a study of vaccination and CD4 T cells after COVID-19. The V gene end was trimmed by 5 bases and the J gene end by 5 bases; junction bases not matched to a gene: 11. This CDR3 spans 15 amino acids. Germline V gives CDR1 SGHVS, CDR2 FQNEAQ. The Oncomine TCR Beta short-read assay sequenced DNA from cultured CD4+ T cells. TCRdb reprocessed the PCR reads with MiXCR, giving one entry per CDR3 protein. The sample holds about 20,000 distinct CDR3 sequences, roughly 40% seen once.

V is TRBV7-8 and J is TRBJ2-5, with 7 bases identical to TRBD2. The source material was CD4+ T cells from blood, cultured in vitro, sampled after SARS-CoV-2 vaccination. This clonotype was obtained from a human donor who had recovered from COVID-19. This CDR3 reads CASSLLGLVEETQYF. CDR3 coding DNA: TGTGCCAGCAGCCTCCTAGGACTAGTTGAGGAGACCCAGTACTTC.